Presented here are 25 T cell receptor beta chains from one specimen sequenced in a study of T cell repertoires in cytomegalovirus infection. TCRdb reanalysed the reads using MiXCR and keeps one entry per CDR3 protein. The table shows approximately 910,000 distinct CDR3 sequences, with 25% to 40% occurring only once. These receptors have no known antigen. The source was cultured CD8+ T cells from PBMCs, collected from culture after CMV antigen stimulation. These receptors all come from a human donor in good health (CMV status not recorded). Some clones in this sample may be carry-over from other donors' samples.

This clonotype was found a few times. V usage is TRBV10-2 and J usage is TRBJ2-7; D unresolved. The CDR3 length is 10 residues. V shed 2 bases and J shed 5 bases, with 1 base lying between them. The V gene's germline CDR1 is WSHSY and CDR2 SAAADI. The CDR3: CASSEDEQYF. CDR3 nucleotide sequence: TGCGCCAGCAGTGAGGACGAGCAGTACTTC.

Only a few counts were recorded for this clonotype. The chain links TRBV5-1 to TRBJ2-5; the D gene is possibly TRBD2 (7 bases). The CDR3 is 15 residues long. Germline V gene sequence: CDR1 SGHRS, CDR2 YFSETQ. V lost 7 bases to trimming and J lost 2 bases, with 18 bases between them. The CDR3 region is CASSRGAQTQETQYF. DNA for the CDR3: TGCGCCAGCTCACGGGGGGCACAGACGCAAGAGACCCAGTACTTC.

The chain recombines TRBV15 with TRBJ2-5; TRBD2 agrees at 10 bases. With V trimmed by 1 base and J by 0 bases, 8 bases remained unmatched. Germline V lookup: CDR1 LNHNV, CDR2 YYDKDF (reference sequence). This CDR3 is built from 18 residues. The CDR3 sequence: CATSRGDSAGGYQETQYF. CDR3 bases: TGTGCCACCAGCAGAGGCGACTCAGCGGGGGGGTACCAAGAGACCCAGTACTTC. Together with reference TRBV15 and TRBJ2-5, the CDR3 gives the full variable domain: DAMVIQNPRYQVTQFGKPVTLSCSQTLNHNVMYWYQQKSSQAPKLLFHYYDKDFNNEADTPDNFQSRRPNTSFCFLDIRSPGLGDTAMYLCATSRGDSAGGYQETQYFGPGTRLLVL.

The CDR3 region is CASSRTGSAEAFF. The CDR3 DNA sequence: TGTGCCAGCAGCCGAACAGGGTCGGCTGAAGCTTTCTTT. This rearrangement joins TRBV6-5 to TRBJ1-1, with D possibly matching TRBD1 (6 bases). The CDR3 sequence is 13 residues long. The germline V gene has CDR1 MNHEY and CDR2 SVGAGI. V was shortened by 6 bases and J by 6 bases, with 14 bases between the two germline ends.

The chain's CDR3 is CASSLEGEYERYV. CDR3 coding DNA: TGTGCCAGCAGCTTAGAGGGGGAATACGAGCGGTACGTC. This chain joins TRBV11-1 and TRBJ2-7; weak D call: TRBD1 (6 bases). The CDR3 contains 13 residues. From germline, CDR1 is SGHAT and CDR2 FQDESV (reference sequence).

Only a few counts were recorded for this clonotype. The chain has TRBV12-3 or TRBV12-4 and TRBJ2-3; no reliable D call. V lost 6 bases and J 1 base, leaving 8 bases between the germline ends. The CDR3 loop spans 13 amino acids. Written as DNA, the CDR3 is TGTGCCAGCAGCTTGAAGGGCACAGATACGCAGTATTTT. Its protein is CASSLKGTDTQYF.

This clonotype was picked up a small number of times. The rearrangement links TRBV6-1 to TRBJ2-7; no clear D. Trimming shortened V by 0 bases and J by 1 base, and 10 bases separated the two germline ends. Germline assignment: CDR1 MNHNS and CDR2 SASEGT. The CDR3 contains 15 residues. CDR3 sequence: CASSEAQGPSYEQYV. The DNA for the CDR3 is TGTGCCAGCAGTGAAGCGCAAGGGCCGTCCTACGAGCAGTACGTC.

The gene calls are TRBV4-1 and TRBJ2-2; D perhaps matches TRBD1 (6 bases). In germline, CDR1 is MGHRA, CDR2 YSYEKL. V lost 5 bases, J lost 8 bases, and 12 bases lay in between. The CDR3 runs to 13 residues. This CDR3 is CASSTHREGELFF. CDR3 in DNA: TGCGCCAGCAGCACCCACAGGGAGGGGGAGCTGTTTTTT.

This clonotype was seen only a few times. The V call is TRBV20-1, the J call TRBJ2-5, with a possible D match to TRBD2 (6 bases). There are 13 residues in the CDR3. V was trimmed by 6 bases and J by 8 bases, leaving 19 bases between them. The germline V gene has CDR1 DFQATT and CDR2 SNEGSKA (reference sequence). In nucleotides, the CDR3 is TGCAGTGCGGGGGGAGAAGGAGAGGTAACCCAGTACTTC. It is translated as CSAGGEGEVTQYF.

Comment on this clonotype: It may be a read error: a sequence one base away is much more abundant. The gene calls are TRBV7-6 and TRBJ1-2; perhaps TRBD1 as D (6 bases). The CDR3 spans 18 residues. From germline, CDR1 is SGHVS and CDR2 FNYEAQ. The CDR3 region is CVSMGGEASPAEIYGYTF. CDR3 DNA: TGTGTCAGCATGGGGGGCGAGGCTTCCCCCGCTGAAATCTATGGCTACACCTTC.

As concerns this clonotype: It may be a read error: a sequence one base away is much more abundant. V and J are TRBV7-6 and TRBJ2-2, with 8 bases fitting TRBD2. Germline V gives CDR1 SGHVS, CDR2 FNYEAQ. The CDR3 length is 16 residues. CDR3 region: CVSSLPRTGGLKELFF. DNA for the CDR3: TGTGTCAGCAGCCTCCCTCGGACGGGGGGGTTGAAGGAGCTGTTTTTT.

This clonotype has just a few counts. The CDR3 spells CASGWSFDTDTQYF. The CDR3 DNA reads as TGTGCCAGCGGATGGTCCTTTGACACAGATACGCAGTATTTT. V and J are TRBV6-5 and TRBJ2-3; D unresolved. Per germline, CDR1 MNHEY and CDR2 SVGAGI. Trimming pared 8 bases from V and 2 bases from J, leaving 14 bases between. This CDR3 contains 14 residues.

This clonotype has just a few counts. This chain uses TRBV9 with TRBJ2-5; D is uncertain. Per the germline V gene, CDR1 is SGDLS and CDR2 is YYNGEE. Between the trimmed V and J ends, which lost 3 bases and 2 bases, there was a span of 14 bases. The CDR3 is made up of 15 amino acids. Here the CDR3 reads CASSGRFDEQETQYF. DNA of the CDR3: TGTGCCAGCAGCGGCCGATTTGACGAACAAGAGACCCAGTACTTC.

This clonotype was observed a handful of times. The chain is built from TRBV6-6 and TRBJ2-3; D possibly matches TRBD1 or TRBD2 (5 bases each). This CDR3 contains 17 residues. Germline V gene sequence: CDR1 MNHNY, CDR2 SVGAGI (reference sequence). Trimming cost V 2 bases and J 2 bases, with 17 bases left between them. The CDR3 sequence: CASSYPGTGEYTDTQYF. The CDR3 region has the DNA TGTGCCAGCAGTTACCCCGGGACGGGCGAGTACACAGATACGCAGTATTTT.

This clonotype was seen a handful of times. The rearrangement uses TRBV6-6 and TRBJ2-3; TRBD1 agrees at 9 bases. With V trimmed by 5 bases and J by 2 bases, 5 bases remained unmatched. Germline values: CDR1 MNHNY, CDR2 SVGAGI (reference sequence). The CDR3 loop spans 15 amino acids. The CDR3 is CASSKTGGYTDTQYF. CDR3 sequence (DNA): TGTGCCAGCAGTAAGACAGGGGGTTACACAGATACGCAGTATTTT.

The rearrangement links TRBV3-1 to TRBJ1-1; the D is unclear. V was shortened by 3 bases and J by 1 base, with 18 bases between the two germline ends. CDR1 and CDR2 from the germline V gene are LGHDT and YNNKEL (reference sequence). The CDR3 spans 17 residues. This CDR3 is CASSHLRHLTTNTEAFF. The CDR3 DNA sequence: TGTGCCAGCAGCCACTTAAGACACCTTACGACGAACACTGAAGCTTTCTTT.

The sample holds a few counts of this clonotype. This rearrangement joins TRBV2 to TRBJ2-1; D unclear. The V gene lost 1 base and the J gene lost 7 bases, with 5 bases spanning the gap. CDR3 size: 12 residues. Germline V gives CDR1 SNHLY, CDR2 FYNNEI. The CDR3 nucleotides read TGTGCCAGCAGTGAAGGGGTTAATGAGCAGTTCTTC. It encodes CASSEGVNEQFF.

The chain uses TRBV19 and TRBJ2-1, with D possibly matching TRBD1 (6 bases). The CDR3 consists of 15 residues. Germline V gene data show CDR1 as LNHDA and CDR2 as SQIVND (reference sequence). V was cut by 7 bases and J by 7 bases, with 20 bases left in between. The CDR3: CASTPGHPSWNEQFF. Here the CDR3 DNA reads TGTGCCAGTACCCCGGGACATCCATCCTGGAATGAGCAGTTCTTC.

This rearrangement joins TRBV19 to TRBJ2-7, with D perhaps given as TRBD1 or TRBD2 (6 bases each). The CDR3 extends over 14 amino acids. Trimming left V 3 bases short and J 0 bases short, with 9 bases between. The germline gives CDR1 LNHDA, CDR2 SQIVND (reference sequence). CDR3 DNA: TGTGCCAGTAGTATCGGGGGCAACTCCTACGAGCAGTACTTC. Encoded protein: CASSIGGNSYEQYF.

This clonotype showed up just a few times. The chain couples TRBV6-5 to TRBJ2-2, with D tentatively TRBD1 or TRBD2 (6 bases each). The CDR3 extends over 16 amino acids. Germline V lookup: CDR1 MNHEY, CDR2 SVGAGI. Trimming left V 5 bases short and J 6 bases short, with 19 bases between. CDR3 in amino acids: CASSHERGDLAGELFF. CDR3 nucleotides: TGTGCCAGCAGTCACGAAAGGGGGGACTTAGCCGGGGAGCTGTTTTTT.

The chain has TRBV7-9 and TRBJ2-1; the D gene is possibly TRBD2 (5 bases). Germline loops: CDR1 SEHNR, CDR2 FQNEAQ (reference sequence). This CDR3 contains 16 residues. V lost 1 base and J 0 bases, leaving 10 bases between the germline ends. The CDR3 DNA sequence: TGTGCCAGCAGCTTAGTCCCTAGCCCCTCCTACAATGAGCAGTTCTTC. It specifies CASSLVPSPSYNEQFF.

The chain combines TRBV28 with TRBJ2-1; D not certain. CDR1 and CDR2 from the germline V gene are MDHEN and SYDVKM. V lost 8 bases to trimming and J lost 8 bases, with 19 bases between them. The CDR3 totals 14 residues. The CDR3 DNA sequence: TGTGCCAGCGGCACCCGTCTGAGTCGGGATGAGCAGTTCTTC. This sequence encodes CASGTRLSRDEQFF. Full variable domain (outside the CDR3, taken from reference TRBV28 and TRBJ2-1): DVKVTQSSRYLVKRTGEKVFLECVQDMDHENMFWYRQDPGLGLRLIYFSYDVKMKEKGDIPEGYSVSREKKERFSLILESASTNQTSMYLCASGTRLSRDEQFFGPGTRLTVL.

J is TRBJ2-7 and V is TRBV20-1; D remains ambiguous. The V end was cut by 6 bases, the J end by 0 bases, with 12 bases between. CDR3 length: 13 residues. Germline V CDR1 and CDR2: DFQATT, SNEGSKA (reference sequence). The CDR3 DNA sequence: TGCAGTGCCGTCATCAAGGGCTCCTACGAGCAGTACGTC. Translating it yields CSAVIKGSYEQYV.

This clonotype was counted between two and nine times. The V gene is TRBV7-8, the J gene TRBJ2-5, with 8 bases that match TRBD2. The V gene's germline CDR1 is SGHVS and CDR2 FQNEAQ. V gave up 4 bases and J gave up 5 bases; unmatched junction bases: 6. The CDR3 loop spans 14 amino acids. CDR3 region: CASSSTSGSETQYF. The CDR3 bases are TGTGCCAGCAGCTCAACTAGCGGATCGGAGACCCAGTACTTC. Drawing the rest from reference TRBV7-8 and TRBJ2-5, the complete variable domain is GAGVSQSPRYKVAKRGQDVALRCDPISGHVSLFWYQQALGQGPEFLTYFQNEAQLDKSGLPSDRFFAERPEGSVSTLKIQRTQQEDSAVYLCASSSTSGSETQYFGPGTRLLVL.

This clonotype has more than one count but fewer than ten. The V and J genes are TRBV6-5 and TRBJ1-2, with no clear D. CDR3 length: 15 residues. V was pared by 0 bases and J by 3 bases, with 11 bases between. Germline CDR1 MNHEY, CDR2 SVGAGI. The CDR3 DNA follows: TGTGCCAGCAGTTACTCGTGGAACAGCGACTATGGCTACACCTTC. Encoded protein: CASSYSWNSDYGYTF.